The 27 T cell receptor beta chains below were found in one sample sequenced in a study of spatial heterogeneity in lung cancer. As for time point: sample taken at primary tumor resection. Whole RNA, isolated from tumor, nontumor lung or frozen PBMC, was sequenced without prior sorting. MiXCR, applied by TCRdb to the 5' RACE reads, yields one record per CDR3 protein. Of about 80,000 distinct CDR3 sequences in the sample, approximately 21% were seen once. Source: PBMCs, taken at surgery. All receptors come from a male donor with early-stage non-small cell lung cancer.

This clonotype was seen only a few times. The CDR3 protein is CASSPDRRPHNEQFF. The CDR3 nucleotides read TGTGCCAGCAGTCCCGACAGGCGGCCCCACAATGAGCAGTTCTTC. This chain links TRBV25-1 with TRBJ2-1; D is possibly TRBD1 (6 bases). Germline V lookup: CDR1 MGHDK, CDR2 SYGVNS. The CDR3 runs 15 residues. The ends were cut back, 5 bases at V and 5 bases at J, with 16 bases in the middle.

The chain joins TRBV6-5 to TRBJ2-2; TRBD1 might be the D (5 bases). Germline V lookup: CDR1 MNHEY, CDR2 SVGAGI. V was shortened by 4 bases and J by 7 bases, with 13 bases between the two germline ends. The CDR3 is made up of 14 amino acids. CDR3 sequence: CASSSLWGFGELFF. DNA for the CDR3: TGTGCCAGCAGTTCTCTATGGGGCTTCGGGGAGCTGTTTTTT.

The J gene is TRBJ2-7, the V gene TRBV2, with 9 bases fitting TRBD1. The J segment lost 0 bases and the V segment lost 7 bases, leaving 4 bases of the junction unmatched. Looked up from germline, CDR1 is SNHLY and CDR2 is FYNNEI. The CDR3 is made up of 14 amino acids. The CDR3 is CASIGTGNSYEQYF. In DNA, the CDR3 is TGTGCCAGCATTGGGACAGGGAACTCCTACGAGCAGTACTTC.

At least ten counts were recorded for this clonotype. This chain connects TRBV10-3 to TRBJ2-7; 9 bases line up with TRBD1. V lost 6 bases to trimming and J lost 2 bases; unmatched junction nucleotides: 8. This CDR3 is built from 15 residues. In germline, CDR1 is ENHRY, CDR2 SYGVKD. CDR3 sequence reads: CAIRTQGANPYEQYF. For the CDR3, the DNA is TGTGCCATCAGAACACAGGGGGCGAATCCCTACGAGCAGTACTTC.

V usage is TRBV24-1 and J usage is TRBJ2-1; 9 bases map to TRBD2. This CDR3 spans 16 amino acids. V was pared by 9 bases and J by 0 bases, with 8 bases of the junction left unmatched. Germline values: CDR1 KGHDR, CDR2 SFDVKD. CDR3: CATSPVSGSSYNEQFF. CDR3 sequence (DNA): TGTGCCACCTCGCCCGTTAGCGGGAGCTCCTACAATGAGCAGTTCTTC.

The V and J genes are TRBV28 and TRBJ1-3; D gene uncertain. The V gene's germline CDR1 is MDHEN and CDR2 SYDVKM. The CDR3 runs 15 residues. The V end lost 5 bases, the J end lost 1 base, and 12 bases lay between the germline ends. CDR3 nucleotide sequence: TGTGCCAGCAGTCCTCAAGGAGGGTCTGGAAACACCATATATTTT. This translates into CASSPQGGSGNTIYF.

This clonotype has just a few counts. The CDR3 DNA sequence: TGTGCCAGCAGCACCCGCGGAGGGAGGTCCTACAATGAGCAGTTCTTC. It is translated as CASSTRGGRSYNEQFF. The chain combines TRBV28 with TRBJ2-1, with a weak D call TRBD2 (6 bases). Deletions cut 6 bases from V and 1 base from J, with 16 bases between. The CDR3 runs 16 residues. In germline, CDR1 is MDHEN, CDR2 SYDVKM.

The chain has TRBV7-6 and TRBJ2-3, with D possibly being TRBD1 (6 bases). Germline assignment: CDR1 SGHVS and CDR2 FNYEAQ. The CDR3 extends over 14 amino acids. The V and J ends lost 4 bases and 4 bases respectively, with 12 bases between them. This CDR3 is CASSSWTVPDTQYF. The CDR3 DNA sequence: TGTGCCAGCAGCTCCTGGACAGTCCCAGATACGCAGTATTTT.

This clonotype has only a few counts. The chain is built from TRBV19 and TRBJ2-2, with TRBD2 matching over 10 bases. Trimming at V came to 5 bases and at J to 1 base, leaving 4 bases not matched to a gene. The CDR3 is 16 residues long. Germline V CDR1 and CDR2: LNHDA, SQIVND (reference sequence). The CDR3 region has the DNA TGTGCCAGTAGTCCCAGGACTAGCGGGAACACCGGGGAGCTGTTTTTT. Encoded protein: CASSPRTSGNTGELFF. Drawing the rest from reference TRBV19 and TRBJ2-2, the complete variable domain is DGGITQSPKYLFRKEGQNVTLSCEQNLNHDAMYWYRQDPGQGLRLIYYSQIVNDFQKGDIAEGYSVSREKKESFPLTVTSAQKNPTAFYLCASSPRTSGNTGELFFGEGSRLTVL.

This clonotype was detected only a few times. The chain employs TRBV12-3 or TRBV12-4 and TRBJ2-4; D is ambiguous. There are 14 residues in the CDR3. Trimming pared 6 bases from V and 1 base from J, leaving 10 bases between. The CDR3 loop reads CASSPRRAKNIQYF. The DNA for the CDR3 is TGTGCCAGCAGCCCCAGACGGGCCAAAAACATTCAGTACTTC.

V gene TRBV12-3 or TRBV12-4 combines with J gene TRBJ1-5, with 10 bases that match TRBD1. Losses at the gene ends were 6 bases for V and 7 bases for J; bases not matched to a gene: 6. This CDR3 has 14 residues. CDR3 sequence: CASSWDRGRQPQHF. In DNA, the CDR3 is TGTGCCAGCAGCTGGGACAGGGGCAGGCAGCCCCAGCATTTT.

J is TRBJ2-1 and V is TRBV20-1, with D perhaps TRBD1 or TRBD2 (5 bases each). The CDR3 has 19 residues. The ends were cut back, 1 base at V and 4 bases at J, with 26 bases in the middle. Germline V lookup: CDR1 DFQATT, CDR2 SNEGSKA (reference sequence). The CDR3 bases are TGCAGTGCTAGAGTGGGGGTGGCGGTAATTAAGCCCCAGTACAATGAGCAGTTCTTC. Amino acid sequence: CSARVGVAVIKPQYNEQFF.

This clonotype was recorded many times. The V call is TRBV20-1, the J call TRBJ1-1; D may be TRBD1 (5 bases). The germline V and J ends were trimmed by 3 bases and 4 bases, with 9 bases remaining between them. The CDR3 spans 12 residues. Germline V gene sequence: CDR1 DFQATT, CDR2 SNEGSKA (reference sequence). DNA for the CDR3: TGCAGTGCTAGCCGGGACCCCACTGAAGCTTTCTTT. It codes for CSASRDPTEAFF.

This rearrangement joins TRBV5-1 to TRBJ2-1; 7 bases match TRBD2. Germline V gives CDR1 SGHRS, CDR2 YFSETQ. This CDR3 comprises 15 residues. The ends lost 0 bases at V and 1 base at J; junction bases unmatched: 1. DNA for the CDR3: TGCGCCAGCAGCTTGGCAGCGGGATCCTACAATGAGCAGTTCTTC. This codes for CASSLAAGSYNEQFF.

This clonotype was seen a handful of times. The rearrangement uses TRBV6-4 and TRBJ2-1; 7 nucleotides line up with TRBD2. The V segment lost 3 bases and the J segment 5 bases; nucleotides outside the gene matches: 7. Per the germline V gene, CDR1 is MRHNA and CDR2 is SNTAGT. The CDR3 spans 15 residues. In DNA form, the CDR3 reads TGTGCCAGCAGTGAAGGGGACTATCGTAACAATGAGCAGTTCTTC. Translation gives CASSEGDYRNNEQFF.

This clonotype was found a few times. The chain uses TRBV6-1 and TRBJ1-5, with 8 bases aligning to TRBD1. Per germline, CDR1 MNHNS and CDR2 SASEGT. CDR3 length equals 15 residues. The V and J ends lost 7 bases and 3 bases, in that order; junction bases with no gene match: 8. The CDR3, as DNA: TGTGCCAGCATCGCGGACAGGGCCGACAATCAGCCCCAGCATTTT. It is translated as CASIADRADNQPQHF.

The chain is built from TRBV7-2 and TRBJ1-1; D gene unclear. The CDR3 contains 12 residues. Germline loops: CDR1 SGHTA, CDR2 FQGNSA. The V gene lost 1 base and the J gene lost 10 bases, with 10 bases spanning the gap. DNA for the CDR3: TGTGCCAGCAGCTTAGTCGGGTTAGGAGCTTTCTTT. It is translated as CASSLVGLGAFF.

This clonotype was observed a handful of times. V and J are TRBV4-2 and TRBJ2-7; no clear D gene. V lost 3 bases and J lost 5, with 17 bases in between. There are 15 residues in the CDR3. Germline loops: CDR1 LGHNA, CDR2 YNFKEQ. The CDR3 spells CASSQEVGLGDEQYF. The DNA for the CDR3 is TGTGCCAGCAGCCAGGAAGTCGGGCTGGGCGACGAGCAGTACTTC.

The table lists this clonotype with a few counts. The chain joins TRBV11-3 to TRBJ2-1; no clear D. Germline V CDR1 and CDR2: SGHNT, YENEEA. The V and J ends lost 4 bases and 5 bases respectively, with 18 bases between them. The CDR3 contains 16 residues. The CDR3 bases are TGTGCCAGCAGCTCACCAGCCGGTCGCAGCAACAATGAGCAGTTCTTC. This translates into CASSSPAGRSNNEQFF.

This clonotype was counted many times. This chain connects TRBV30 to TRBJ1-6; no reliable D call. Germline-derived CDR1 and CDR2 are GTSNPN and SVGIG (reference sequence). The V and J ends lost 0 bases and 0 bases respectively, with 9 bases between them. The CDR3 runs 16 residues. The CDR3 DNA follows: TGTGCCTGGAGTGTAACGTGGAGCTCCTATAATTCACCCCTCCACTTT. Translation: CAWSVTWSSYNSPLHF.

The rearrangement joins TRBV11-1 to TRBJ2-2; weak D call: TRBD1 (5 bases). V was shortened by 6 bases and J by 6 bases, with 17 bases between the two germline ends. Germline V lookup: CDR1 SGHAT, CDR2 FQDESV (reference sequence). There are 15 residues in the CDR3. CDR3 sequence reads: CASSGAQGPSGELFF. As DNA, the CDR3 is TGTGCCAGCAGTGGGGCGCAGGGTCCGTCCGGGGAGCTGTTTTTT. The full variable domain, with the rest looked up from reference TRBV11-1 and TRBJ2-2, is EAEVAQSPRYKITEKSQAVAFWCDPISGHATLYWYRQILGQGPELLVQFQDESVVDDSQLPKDRFSAERLKGVDSTLKIQPAELGDSAMYLCASSGAQGPSGELFFGEGSRLTVL.

The chain is built from TRBV4-2 and TRBJ1-2, with D possibly TRBD1 on 6 matching bases. Germline-derived CDR1 and CDR2 are LGHNA and YNFKEQ. With 4 bases removed from V and 0 bases from J, the gap between germline ends came to 18 bases. This CDR3 contains 17 residues. This CDR3 is CASSPTGTPQPNYGYTF. As DNA, the CDR3 is TGTGCCAGCAGCCCTACCGGGACACCCCAACCTAACTATGGCTACACCTTC.

This clonotype was seen many times. V is TRBV5-1 and J is TRBJ2-1; TRBD1 agrees at 7 bases. This CDR3 region has 16 residues. Losses at the gene ends were 0 bases for V and 6 bases for J; bases not matched to a gene: 9. Germline values: CDR1 SGHRS, CDR2 YFSETQ. The CDR3 protein is CASSLGGGPTSNEQFF. CDR3 in DNA: TGCGCCAGCAGCTTGGGAGGGGGCCCTACTTCCAATGAGCAGTTCTTC.

The chain joins TRBV20-1 to TRBJ1-2; D ambiguous. V lost 0 bases, J lost 5 bases, and 7 bases lay in between. Germline CDR1 is DFQATT and CDR2 is SNEGSKA (reference sequence). The CDR3 runs 12 residues. The CDR3 coding sequence is TGCAGTGCTAGAGAGACAACTTATGGCTACACCTTC. This sequence encodes CSARETTYGYTF.

CDR3 residues: CASSGRTLETQYF. The CDR3 DNA reads as TGTGCCAGCAGCGGCCGGACCCTTGAGACCCAGTACTTC. The chain joins TRBV5-5 to TRBJ2-5; D not resolved. V lost 4 bases and J 5 bases, leaving 12 bases between the germline ends. The germline V gene encodes CDR1 SGHKS and CDR2 YYEKEE (reference sequence). This CDR3 is built from 13 residues.

The V gene is TRBV27, the J gene TRBJ2-7; D may correspond to TRBD1 or TRBD2 (5 bases each). Germline CDR1 MNHEY, CDR2 SMNVEV (reference sequence). CDR3 length equals 13 residues. Trimming removed 4 bases at V and 3 bases at J, with 10 bases between. The CDR3 loop reads CASSSGGGYEQYF. DNA for the CDR3: TGTGCCAGCAGTTCAGGTGGGGGCTACGAGCAGTACTTC.

The V gene is TRBV29-1, the J gene TRBJ2-7; 10 positions match TRBD1. This CDR3 comprises 15 residues. CDR1 and CDR2 from the germline V gene are SQVTM and ANQGSEA. Unmatched junction bases numbered 4, after V lost 0 bases and J lost 2 bases. The CDR3 region has the DNA TGCAGCGTTGAAGACCGGACAGGGGGAACCTACGAGCAGTACTTC. As protein: CSVEDRTGGTYEQYF.